The clone carrying this TCR gamma chain was recorded a few times. TCRdb attributes to this sequence the protein of a much larger clone, which differs from the DNA translation at residue 8; a read error is likely, and the protein displayed is translated from the DNA. Vgamma9/Vdelta2+ and Vdelta2-negative gammadelta T cells were flow-sorted from PBMC for bulk sequencing. The CDR3 totals 14 residues. The ends lost 2 bases at V and 3 bases at J; junction bases unmatched: 7. Germline values: CDR1 GITISATS, CDR2 ISYDGTV (reference sequence). The sample comes from a study of γδ T cells in repeated Plasmodium falciparum infection. TCRdb ran CATT on the multiplex PCR reads. Here the sample spans around 27,000 gamma-chain clones, around 1.4% being singletons.

The chain is built from TRGV9 and TRGJ1 or TRGJ2. TCRdb supplies no J gene; here it was assigned by aligning the nucleotide sequence to germline. The clonotype was recovered from a pool of human donors (malaria-infected and uninfected, not separated). Sequencing input: gamma-delta T cells from blood. CDR3 DNA: TGTGCCTTGTGGGAGGGCAAGAGTTATTATAAGAAACTCTTT. This gives the protein CALWEGKSYYKKLF.